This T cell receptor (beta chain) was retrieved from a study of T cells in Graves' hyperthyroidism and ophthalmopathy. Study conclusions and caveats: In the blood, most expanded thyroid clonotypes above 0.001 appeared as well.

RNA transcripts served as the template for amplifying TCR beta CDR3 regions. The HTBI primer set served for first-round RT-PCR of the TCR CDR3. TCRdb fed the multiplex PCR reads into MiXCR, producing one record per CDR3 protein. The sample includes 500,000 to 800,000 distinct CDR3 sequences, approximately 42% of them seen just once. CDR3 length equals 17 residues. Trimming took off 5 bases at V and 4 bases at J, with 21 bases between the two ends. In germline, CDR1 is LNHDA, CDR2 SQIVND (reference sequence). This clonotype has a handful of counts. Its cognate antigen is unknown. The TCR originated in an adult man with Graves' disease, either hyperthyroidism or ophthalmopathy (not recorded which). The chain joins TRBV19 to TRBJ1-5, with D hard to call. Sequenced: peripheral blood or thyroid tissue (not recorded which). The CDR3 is CASSVRSAKSRNQPQHF. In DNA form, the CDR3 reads TGTGCCAGTAGTGTCCGGTCAGCAAAGAGTAGAAATCAGCCCCAGCATTTT.